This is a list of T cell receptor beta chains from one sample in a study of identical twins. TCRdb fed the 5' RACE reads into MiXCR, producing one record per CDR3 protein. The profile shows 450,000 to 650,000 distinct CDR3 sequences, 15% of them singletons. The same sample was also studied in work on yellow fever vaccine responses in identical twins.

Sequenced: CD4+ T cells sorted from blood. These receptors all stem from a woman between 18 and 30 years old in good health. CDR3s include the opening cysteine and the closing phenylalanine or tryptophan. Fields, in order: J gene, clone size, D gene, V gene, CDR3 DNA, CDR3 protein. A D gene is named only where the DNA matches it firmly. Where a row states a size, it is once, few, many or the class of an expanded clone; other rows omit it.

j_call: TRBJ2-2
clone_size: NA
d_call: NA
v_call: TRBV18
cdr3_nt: TGTGCCAGCTCACCACCTACAGGAGATTCGAACACCGGGGAGCTGTTTTTT
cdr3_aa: CASSPPTGDSNTGELFF

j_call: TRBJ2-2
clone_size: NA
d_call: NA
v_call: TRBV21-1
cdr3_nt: TGTGCCAGCAGCAAAGAGGGGGGACAGGGGGCAACCGGGGAGCTGTTTTTT
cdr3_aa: CASSKEGGQGATGELFF

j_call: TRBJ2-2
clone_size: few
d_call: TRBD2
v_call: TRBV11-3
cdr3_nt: TGTGCCAGCACCCCGTGGGGTAGCGGGGCCGGGGAGCTGTTTTTT
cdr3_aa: CASTPWGSGAGELFF

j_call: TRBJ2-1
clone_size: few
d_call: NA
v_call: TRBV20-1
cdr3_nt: TGCAGTGCTAGAGATTCGCAAGCGGCCTACAATGAGCAGTTCTTC
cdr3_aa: CSARDSQAAYNEQFF

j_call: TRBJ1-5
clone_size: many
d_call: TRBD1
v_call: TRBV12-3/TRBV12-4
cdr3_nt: TGTGCCAGCAGTTTTAGGGACAGACCGGCGCCCCAGCATTTT
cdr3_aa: CASSFRDRPAPQHF

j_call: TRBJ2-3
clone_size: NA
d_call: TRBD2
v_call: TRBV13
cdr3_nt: TGTGCCAGCAGCCCTGGAGCGGGAGCCAACAGGGATACGCAGTATTTT
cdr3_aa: CASSPGAGANRDTQYF

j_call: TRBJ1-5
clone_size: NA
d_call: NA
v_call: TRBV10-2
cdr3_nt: TGCGCCAGCAGGTCAGCAGCCAATCAGCCCCAGCATTTT
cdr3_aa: CASRSAANQPQHF

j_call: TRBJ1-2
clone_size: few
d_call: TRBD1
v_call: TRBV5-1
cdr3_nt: TGCGCCAGCAGCTCCGACAGGGGGCTTGGTGGCTACACCTTC
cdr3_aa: CASSSDRGLGGYTF

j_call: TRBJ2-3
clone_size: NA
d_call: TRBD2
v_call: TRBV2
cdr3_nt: TGTGCCAGCAGTGGGCCGGGACTAGGCACAGATACGCAGTATTTT
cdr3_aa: CASSGPGLGTDTQYF

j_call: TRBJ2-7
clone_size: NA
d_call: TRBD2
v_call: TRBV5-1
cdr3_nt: TGCGCCAGCAGCTTGGGGGGGACTAGCTCCTACGAGCAGTACTTC
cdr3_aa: CASSLGGTSSYEQYF

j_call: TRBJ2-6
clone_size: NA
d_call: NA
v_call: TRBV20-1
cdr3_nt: TGCAGCCCGAAGGGCCGCAAGCGCTTAAGCTCTGGGGCCAACGTCCTGACTTTC
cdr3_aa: CSPKGRKRLSSGANVLTF

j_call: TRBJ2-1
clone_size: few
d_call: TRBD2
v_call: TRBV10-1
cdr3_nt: TGCGCCAGCAGTGAGGCAGCGGGAGTTTACAATGAGCAGTTCTTC
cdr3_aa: CASSEAAGVYNEQFF

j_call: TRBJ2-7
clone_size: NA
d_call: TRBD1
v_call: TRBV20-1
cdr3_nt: TGCAGTGCTGCTCAGGGGGTGGCCTACGAGCAGTACTTC
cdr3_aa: CSAAQGVAYEQYF

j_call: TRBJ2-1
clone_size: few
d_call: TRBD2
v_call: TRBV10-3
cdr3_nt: TGTGCCATCAGTGTGTTATCATCCCGGGAGGCTTCCTACAATGAGCAGTTCTTC
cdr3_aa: CAISVLSSREASYNEQFF

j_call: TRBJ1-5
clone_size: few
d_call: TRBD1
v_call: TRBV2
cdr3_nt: TGTGCCAGCAGTCTAGAGACAGGGAACAATCAGCCCCAGCATTTT
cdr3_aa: CASSLETGNNQPQHF

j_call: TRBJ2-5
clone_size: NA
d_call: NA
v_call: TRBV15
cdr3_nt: TGTGCCACCAGCAGAGAAGGGGGAATGGAGACCCAGTACTTC
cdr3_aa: CATSREGGMETQYF

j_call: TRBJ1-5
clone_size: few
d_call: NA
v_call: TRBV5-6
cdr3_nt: TGTGCCAGCACCAACAACAGATATAGCAATCAGCCCCAGCATTTT
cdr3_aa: CASTNNRYSNQPQHF

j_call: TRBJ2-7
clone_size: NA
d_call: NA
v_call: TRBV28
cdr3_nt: TGTGCCAGCAGTTTCCCCATTTTAGGGGACTACGAGCAGTACTTC
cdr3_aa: CASSFPILGDYEQYF

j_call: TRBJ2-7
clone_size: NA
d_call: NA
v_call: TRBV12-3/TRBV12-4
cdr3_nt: TGTGCCAGCGGGGACGGAAACTACGAGCAGTACTTC
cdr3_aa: CASGDGNYEQYF

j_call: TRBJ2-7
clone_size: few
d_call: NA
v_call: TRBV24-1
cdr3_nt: TGTGCCACCAGTGGGACAACCACCTACGAGCAGTACTTC
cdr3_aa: CATSGTTTYEQYF

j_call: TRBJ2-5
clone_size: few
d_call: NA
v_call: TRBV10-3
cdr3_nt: TGTGCCACCAACACCCAGGGGGGCCGGGAGACCCAGTACTTC
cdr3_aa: CATNTQGGRETQYF

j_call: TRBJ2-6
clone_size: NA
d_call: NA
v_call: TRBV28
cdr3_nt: TGTGCCAGTATTCCCTCTGGGGCCAACGTCCTGACTTTC
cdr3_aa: CASIPSGANVLTF

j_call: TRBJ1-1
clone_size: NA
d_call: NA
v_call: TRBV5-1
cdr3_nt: TGCGCCAGCAGCTTGGAGTGGGGGTCCGGAAGGAACACTGAAGCTTTCTTT
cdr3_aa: CASSLEWGSGRNTEAFF

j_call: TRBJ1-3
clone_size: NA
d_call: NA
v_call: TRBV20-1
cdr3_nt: TGCAGTGCTGCCCGGCTCTACTCTGGAAACACCATATATTTT
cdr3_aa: CSAARLYSGNTIYF

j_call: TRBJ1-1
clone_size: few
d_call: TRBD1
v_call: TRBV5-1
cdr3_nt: TGCGCCAGCAGCTATGGACAGGGCCAAGTCACTGAAGCTTTCTTT
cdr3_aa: CASSYGQGQVTEAFF

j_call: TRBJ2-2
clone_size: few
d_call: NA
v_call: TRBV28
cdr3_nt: TGTGCCAGCAGTGCCCAAGCAGGGCAGGGCACCGGGGAGCTGTTTTTT
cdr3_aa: CASSAQAGQGTGELFF

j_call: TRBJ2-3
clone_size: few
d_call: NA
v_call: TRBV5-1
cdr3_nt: TGCGCCAGCAGCTTCGTAGGATCTAGCACAGATACGCAGTATTTT
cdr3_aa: CASSFVGSSTDTQYF

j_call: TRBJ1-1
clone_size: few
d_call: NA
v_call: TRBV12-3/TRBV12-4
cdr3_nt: TGTGCCAGCGGATCAAGACAGAACACTGAAGCTTTCTTT
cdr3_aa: CASGSRQNTEAFF

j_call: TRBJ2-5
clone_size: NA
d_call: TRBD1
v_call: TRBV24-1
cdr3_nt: TGTGCCACCTCGGGACAGGGAGTGGAGACCCAGTACTTC
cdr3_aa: CATSGQGVETQYF

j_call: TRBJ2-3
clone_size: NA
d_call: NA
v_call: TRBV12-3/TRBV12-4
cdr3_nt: TGTGCCAGCAGCCGAGCCGTACGGACGACTAGCACAGATACGCAGTATTTT
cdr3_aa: CASSRAVRTTSTDTQYF

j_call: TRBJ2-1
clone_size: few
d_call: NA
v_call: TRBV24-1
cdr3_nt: TGTGCCACCGGCCCGAGCCCTAACTATTACAATGAGCAGTTCTTC
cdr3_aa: CATGPSPNYYNEQFF

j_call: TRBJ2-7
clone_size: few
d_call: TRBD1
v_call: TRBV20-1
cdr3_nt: TGCAGTGCTAGAGGCGGACAGGGGGGTTACGAGCAGTACTTC
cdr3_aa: CSARGGQGGYEQYF

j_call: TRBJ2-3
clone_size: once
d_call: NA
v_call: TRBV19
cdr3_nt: TGTGCCAGTAGAGAAGCCGGAACGGATACGCAGTATTTT
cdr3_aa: CASREAGTDTQYF

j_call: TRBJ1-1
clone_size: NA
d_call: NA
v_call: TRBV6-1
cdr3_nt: TGTGCCAGCACCCGAGGGGGGGCGCAGGAAGCTTTCTTT
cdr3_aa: CASTRGGAQEAFF

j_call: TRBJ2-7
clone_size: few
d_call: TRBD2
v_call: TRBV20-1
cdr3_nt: TGCAGTGCCTTATCGAACCCAATAGCGGGGAGCTCCTACGAGCAGTACTTC
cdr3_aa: CSALSNPIAGSSYEQYF

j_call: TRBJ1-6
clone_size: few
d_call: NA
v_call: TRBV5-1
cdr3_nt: TGCGCCAGCAGCTCGGAGGCGCTTGGCAATTCACCCCTCCACTTT
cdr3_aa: CASSSEALGNSPLHF

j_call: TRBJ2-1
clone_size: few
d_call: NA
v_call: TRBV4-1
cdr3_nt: TGCGCCAGCAGCCGCGGAACCAATGAGCAGTTCTTC
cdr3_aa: CASSRGTNEQFF

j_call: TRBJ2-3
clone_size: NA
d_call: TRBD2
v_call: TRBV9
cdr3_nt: TGTGCCAGCAGCGCAACCGGGACTAGCGGCATTACTAGCACAGATACGCAGTATTTT
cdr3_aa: CASSATGTSGITSTDTQYF

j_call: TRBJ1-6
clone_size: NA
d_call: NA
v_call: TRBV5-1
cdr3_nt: TGCGCCAGCAGCGAATCCTACCTTTCTAATTCACCCCTCCACTTT
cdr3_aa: CASSESYLSNSPLHF

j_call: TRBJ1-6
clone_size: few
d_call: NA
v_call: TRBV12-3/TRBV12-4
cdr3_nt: TGTGCCAGCAGTTTTGGGGATTACTATAATTCACCCCTCCACTTT
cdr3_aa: CASSFGDYYNSPLHF

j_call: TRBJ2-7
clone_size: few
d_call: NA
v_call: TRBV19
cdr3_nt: TGTGCCAGTCGAGAGCGGATCTCCTACGAGCAGTACTTC
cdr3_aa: CASRERISYEQYF

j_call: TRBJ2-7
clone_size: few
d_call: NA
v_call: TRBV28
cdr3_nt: TGTGCCAGCAGTTTACGCGGGACAACCTTCTACGAGCAGTACTTC
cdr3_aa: CASSLRGTTFYEQYF

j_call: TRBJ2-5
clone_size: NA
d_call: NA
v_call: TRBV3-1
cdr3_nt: TGTGCCAGCAGCCAAGTAAACAGGAAGACCCAAGAGACCCAGTACTTC
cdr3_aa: CASSQVNRKTQETQYF

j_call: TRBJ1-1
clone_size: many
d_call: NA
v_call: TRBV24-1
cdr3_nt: TGTGCCACCAGTGACCACCTGAACACTGAAGCTTTCTTT
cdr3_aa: CATSDHLNTEAFF